This T cell receptor (beta chain) came from a study of T cell responses to AZD1222 COVID-19 vaccine. There are 15 residues in the CDR3. CDR1 is GTSNPN and CDR2 is SVGIG in the germline V gene (reference sequence). V lost 3 bases and J 6 bases, leaving 20 bases between the germline ends. Study results and caveats: Clonal diversity was possibly underestimated; the donors were predominantly white British and more often female.

This table comes from immunoSEQ multiplex PCR, and its TCRdb copy is limited to in-frame clones, with some not included. The table shows under 130,000 clones, with less than 95% occurring only once. For this clone: The antigen is undetermined.

This receptor was identified in an adult in good health. The sample in question was peripheral blood, obtained on day 0 of AZD1222 vaccination. The rearrangement joins TRBV30 to TRBJ1-1; a weak D match, TRBD1 (5 bases). The CDR3 here is CAWSKGFVQESEAFF. The CDR3 bases are TGTGCCTGGAGCAAAGGTTTCGTACAGGAATCTGAAGCTTTCTTT.